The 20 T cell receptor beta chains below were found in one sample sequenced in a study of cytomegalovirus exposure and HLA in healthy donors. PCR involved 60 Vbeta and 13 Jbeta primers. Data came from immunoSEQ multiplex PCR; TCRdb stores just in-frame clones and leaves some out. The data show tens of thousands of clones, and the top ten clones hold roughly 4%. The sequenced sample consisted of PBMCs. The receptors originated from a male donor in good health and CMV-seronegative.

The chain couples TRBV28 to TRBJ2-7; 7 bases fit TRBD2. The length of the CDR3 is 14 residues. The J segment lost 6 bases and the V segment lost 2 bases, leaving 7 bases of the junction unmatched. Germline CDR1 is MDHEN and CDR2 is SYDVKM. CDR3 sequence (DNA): TGTGCCAGCAGTTTAAGCCTCCCGGGGGGCGAGCAGTACTTC. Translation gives CASSLSLPGGEQYF.

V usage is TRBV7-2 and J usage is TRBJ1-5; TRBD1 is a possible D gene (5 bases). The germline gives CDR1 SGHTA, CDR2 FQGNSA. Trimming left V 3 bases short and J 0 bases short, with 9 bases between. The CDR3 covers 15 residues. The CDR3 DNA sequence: TGTGCCAGCAGCTTGTCAGGGCTTAGCAATCAGCCCCAGCATTTT. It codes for CASSLSGLSNQPQHF.

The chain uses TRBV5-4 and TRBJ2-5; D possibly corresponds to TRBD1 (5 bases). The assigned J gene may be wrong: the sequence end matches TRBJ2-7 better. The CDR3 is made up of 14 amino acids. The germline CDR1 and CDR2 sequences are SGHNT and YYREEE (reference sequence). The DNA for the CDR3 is TGTGCCAGCAGCGAGGAAAGGGGAATCCACGAGCAGTACTTC. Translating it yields CASSEERGIHEQYF.

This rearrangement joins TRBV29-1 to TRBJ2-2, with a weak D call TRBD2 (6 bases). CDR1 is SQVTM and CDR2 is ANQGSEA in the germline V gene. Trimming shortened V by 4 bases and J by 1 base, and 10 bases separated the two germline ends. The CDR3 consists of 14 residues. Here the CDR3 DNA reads TGCAGCGTTGGCGGGGTAGGGAACACCGGGGAGCTGTTTTTT. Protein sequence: CSVGGVGNTGELFF.

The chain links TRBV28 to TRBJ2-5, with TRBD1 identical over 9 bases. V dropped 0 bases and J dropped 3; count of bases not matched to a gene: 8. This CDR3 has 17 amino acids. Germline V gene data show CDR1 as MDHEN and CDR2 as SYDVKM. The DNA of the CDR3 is TGTGCCAGCAGTTTATGGGGGGCGAGGACAGGGGAAGAGACCCAGTACTTC. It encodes CASSLWGARTGEETQYF.

Here the CDR3 reads CASSRRRESSNEQFF. The CDR3, as DNA: TGCGCCAGCAGCCGGAGGCGGGAGTCTTCCAATGAGCAGTTCTTC. The chain has TRBV4-3 and TRBJ2-1; 7 bases are shared with TRBD2. Per germline, CDR1 LGHNA and CDR2 YSLEER. J was trimmed by 6 bases and V by 4 bases; bases with no gene match: 9. This CDR3 is 15 amino acids long.

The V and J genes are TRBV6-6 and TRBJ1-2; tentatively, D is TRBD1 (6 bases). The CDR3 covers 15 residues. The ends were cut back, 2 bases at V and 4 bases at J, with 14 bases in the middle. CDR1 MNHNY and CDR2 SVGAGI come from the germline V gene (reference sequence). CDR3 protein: CASSYRQDVFYGYTF. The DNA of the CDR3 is TGTGCCAGCAGTTACCGACAGGACGTATTCTATGGCTACACCTTC.

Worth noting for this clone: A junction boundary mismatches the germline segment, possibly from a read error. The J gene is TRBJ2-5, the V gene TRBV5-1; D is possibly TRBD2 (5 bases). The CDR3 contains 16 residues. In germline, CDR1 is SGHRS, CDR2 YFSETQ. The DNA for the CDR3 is TGCGCCAGCAGATCGGTTCTAGCCGGTTCGGTAGAGAACCAGTACTTC. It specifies CASRSVLAGSVENQYF.

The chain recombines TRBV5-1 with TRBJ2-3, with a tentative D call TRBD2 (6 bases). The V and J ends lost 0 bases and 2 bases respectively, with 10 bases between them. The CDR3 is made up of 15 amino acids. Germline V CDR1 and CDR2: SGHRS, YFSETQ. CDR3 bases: TGCGCCAGCAGCTTGGAGGGACTCTACACAGATACGCAGTATTTT. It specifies CASSLEGLYTDTQYF.

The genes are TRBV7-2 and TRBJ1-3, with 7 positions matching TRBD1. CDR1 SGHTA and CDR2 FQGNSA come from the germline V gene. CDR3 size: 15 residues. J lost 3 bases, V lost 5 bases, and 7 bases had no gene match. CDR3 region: CASSRDRVNGNTIYF. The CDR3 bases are TGTGCCAGCAGCCGAGACAGGGTAAATGGAAACACCATATATTTT.

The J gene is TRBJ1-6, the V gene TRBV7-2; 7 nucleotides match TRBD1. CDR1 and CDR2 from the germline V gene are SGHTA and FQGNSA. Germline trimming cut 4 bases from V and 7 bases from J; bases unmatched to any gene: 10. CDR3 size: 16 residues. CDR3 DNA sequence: TGTGCCAGCAGCTCGAGGTGGGACAGACTCAATTCACCCCTCCACTTT. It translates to CASSSRWDRLNSPLHF.

The CDR3 reads CASSQQGSPLQETQYF. The CDR3 nucleotides read TGCGCCAGCAGTCAACAGGGTTCCCCCCTCCAAGAGACCCAGTACTTC. The chain couples TRBV5-1 to TRBJ2-5; D perhaps matches TRBD1 (6 bases). Deletions cut 5 bases from V and 1 base from J, with 18 bases between. CDR1 and CDR2 from the germline V gene are SGHRS and YFSETQ. This CDR3 region has 16 residues. The whole variable domain, filled in from reference TRBV5-1 and TRBJ2-5, reads KAGVTQTPRYLIKTRGQQVTLSCSPISGHRSVSWYQQTPGQGLQFLFEYFSETQRNKGNFPGRFSGRQFSNSRSEMNVSTLELGDSALYLCASSQQGSPLQETQYFGPGTRLLVL.

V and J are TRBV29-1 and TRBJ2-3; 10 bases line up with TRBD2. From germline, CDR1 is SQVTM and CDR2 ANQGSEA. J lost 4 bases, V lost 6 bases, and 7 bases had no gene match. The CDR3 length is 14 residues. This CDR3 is CSVGGLAAADTQYF. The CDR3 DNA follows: TGCAGCGTCGGCGGACTAGCGGCGGCAGATACGCAGTATTTT.

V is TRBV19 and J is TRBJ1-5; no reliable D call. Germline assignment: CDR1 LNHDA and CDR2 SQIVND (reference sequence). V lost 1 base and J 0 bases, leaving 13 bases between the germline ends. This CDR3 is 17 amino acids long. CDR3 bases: TGTGCCAGTAGTATAGGAAGTGGAGGGATTAGCAATCAGCCCCAGCATTTT. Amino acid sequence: CASSIGSGGISNQPQHF.

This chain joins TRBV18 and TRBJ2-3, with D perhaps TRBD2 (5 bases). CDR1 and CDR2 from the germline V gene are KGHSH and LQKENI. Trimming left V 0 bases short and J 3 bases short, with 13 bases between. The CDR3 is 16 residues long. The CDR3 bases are TGTGCCAGCTCACCACCGACCGGGATTGGAACAGATACGCAGTATTTT. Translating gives CASSPPTGIGTDTQYF.

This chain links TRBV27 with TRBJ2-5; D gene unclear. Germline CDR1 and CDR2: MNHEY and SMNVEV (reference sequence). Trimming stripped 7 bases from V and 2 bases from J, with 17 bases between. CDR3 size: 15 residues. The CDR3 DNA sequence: TGTGCCAGCAAACCTACGGCGGTTTTTCAAGAGACCCAGTACTTC. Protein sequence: CASKPTAVFQETQYF.

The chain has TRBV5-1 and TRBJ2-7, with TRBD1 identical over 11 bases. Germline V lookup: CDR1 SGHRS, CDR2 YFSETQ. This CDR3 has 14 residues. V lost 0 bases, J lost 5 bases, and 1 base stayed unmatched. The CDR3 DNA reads TGCGCCAGCAGCTTGGGGACAGGGGGCGACGAGCAGTACTTC. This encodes CASSLGTGGDEQYF.

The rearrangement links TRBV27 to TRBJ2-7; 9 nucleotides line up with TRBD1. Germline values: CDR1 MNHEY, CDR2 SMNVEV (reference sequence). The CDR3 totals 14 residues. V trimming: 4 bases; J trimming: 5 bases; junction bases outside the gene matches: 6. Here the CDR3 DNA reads TGTGCCAGCAGTTCGGGACAGGGCCCCCACGAGCAGTACTTC. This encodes CASSSGQGPHEQYF.

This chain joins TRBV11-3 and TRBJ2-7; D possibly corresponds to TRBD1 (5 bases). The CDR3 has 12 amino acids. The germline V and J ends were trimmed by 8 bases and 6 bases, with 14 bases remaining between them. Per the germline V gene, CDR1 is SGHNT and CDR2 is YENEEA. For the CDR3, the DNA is TGTGCCAGCCTCCCCAGGGTATGCGAGCAGTACTTC. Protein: CASLPRVCEQYF.

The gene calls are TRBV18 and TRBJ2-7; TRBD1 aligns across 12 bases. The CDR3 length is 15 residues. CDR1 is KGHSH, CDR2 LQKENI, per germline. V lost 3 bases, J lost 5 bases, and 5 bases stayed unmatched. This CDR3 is CASSPPGQGAHEQYF. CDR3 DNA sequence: TGTGCCAGCTCACCCCCGGGACAGGGGGCTCACGAGCAGTACTTC.